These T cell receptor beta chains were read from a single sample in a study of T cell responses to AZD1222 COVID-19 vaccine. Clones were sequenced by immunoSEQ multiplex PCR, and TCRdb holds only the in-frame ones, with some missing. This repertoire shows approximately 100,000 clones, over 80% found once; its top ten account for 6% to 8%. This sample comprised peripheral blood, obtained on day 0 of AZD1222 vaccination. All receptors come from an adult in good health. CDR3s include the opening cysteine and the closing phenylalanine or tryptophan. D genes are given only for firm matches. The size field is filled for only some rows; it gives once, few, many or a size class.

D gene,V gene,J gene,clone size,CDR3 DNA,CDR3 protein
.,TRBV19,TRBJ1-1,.,TGTGCCAGTAGTATAGGGGGGGGAACTGAAGCTTTCTTT,CASSIGGGTEAFF
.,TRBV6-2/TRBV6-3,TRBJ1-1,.,TGTGCCAGCAGTTACTCCCGGGAGGACATGAACACTGAAGCTTTCTTT,CASSYSREDMNTEAFF
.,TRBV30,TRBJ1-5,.,TGTGCCTGGAGGAGGGTTGGGGAGCCCCAGCATTTT,CAWRRVGEPQHF
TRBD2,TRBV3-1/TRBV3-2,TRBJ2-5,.,TGTGCCAGCAGGATACTAGCGGGAAGAGAGACCCAGTACTTC,CASRILAGRETQYF
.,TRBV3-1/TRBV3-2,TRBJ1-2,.,TGTGCCAGCCGAGCGCTGGGGGCGAGTGGCTACACCTTC,CASRALGASGYTF
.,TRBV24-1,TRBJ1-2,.,TGTGCCATCCGGGGCGAAGTGGGCGGCTACACCTTC,CAIRGEVGGYTF
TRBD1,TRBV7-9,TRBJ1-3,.,TGTGCCAGCAGCACAGGGGCTACGGCTGGAAACACCATATATTTT,CASSTGATAGNTIYF
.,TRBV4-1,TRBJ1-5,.,TGCGCCAGCAGCCAAGTCCCCGGGGGGCCCCAGCATTTT,CASSQVPGGPQHF
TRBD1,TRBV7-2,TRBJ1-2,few,TGTGCCAGCAGCTCAGTTACAGGGGCCTATGGCTACACCTTC,CASSSVTGAYGYTF
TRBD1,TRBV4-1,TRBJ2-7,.,TGCGCCAGCAGCCACAAAGTCCCGGGACAGGGATCCTACGAGCAGTACTTC,CASSHKVPGQGSYEQYF
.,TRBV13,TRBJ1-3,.,TGTGCCAGCAGCCGCCTGGGCAACTCTGGAAACACCATATATTTT,CASSRLGNSGNTIYF
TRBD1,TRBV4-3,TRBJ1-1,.,TGCGCCAGCAGCCAAGAAGGACAGGGGACTGAAGCTTTCTTT,CASSQEGQGTEAFF
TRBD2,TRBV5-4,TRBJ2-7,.,TGTGCCAGCAGCCCCCGCACCCCCGCGGGAGGCTACGAGCAGTACTTC,CASSPRTPAGGYEQYF
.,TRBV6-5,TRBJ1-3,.,TGTGCCAGCAGAAAATCAGGCGTAGTAAACACCATATATTTT,CASRKSGVVNTIYF
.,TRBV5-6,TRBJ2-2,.,TGTGCCAGCAGCTCGCAAGTCAGCGTAGACACCGGGGAGCTGTTTTTT,CASSSQVSVDTGELFF
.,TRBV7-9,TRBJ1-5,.,TGTGCCAGCAGCCGATACAGGGACAGCAATCAGCCCCAGCATTTT,CASSRYRDSNQPQHF
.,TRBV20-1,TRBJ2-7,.,TGCAGTGCTAGTAAACATGCCGTATCCTACGAGCAGTACTTC,CSASKHAVSYEQYF
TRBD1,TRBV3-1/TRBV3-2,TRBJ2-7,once,TGTGCCAGCAGCCGGGGGACAGTCAGGCACTACGAGCAGTACTTC,CASSRGTVRHYEQYF
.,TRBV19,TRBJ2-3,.,TGTGCCAGTAGTTCGCCGGGACGGACAGATACGCAGTATTTT,CASSSPGRTDTQYF
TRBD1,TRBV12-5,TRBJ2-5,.,TGTGCTAGTGGTTTGTGGCAGGGGGACGAGACCCAGTACTTC,CASGLWQGDETQYF
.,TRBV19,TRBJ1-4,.,TGTGCCAGAAGGACCCTCCCCTGGGGCTCTAATGAAAAACTGTTTTTT,CARRTLPWGSNEKLFF
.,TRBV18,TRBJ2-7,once,TGTGCCAGCTCACCAAACGGGGGCAATACGGCCGAGCAGTACTTC,CASSPNGGNTAEQYF
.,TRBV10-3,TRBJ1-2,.,TGTGCCATCAGTGTCGGACAGTCCTCTCATGGCTACACCTTC,CAISVGQSSHGYTF
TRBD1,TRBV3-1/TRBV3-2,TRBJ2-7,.,TGTGCCAGCAGCACGTCTGCGTTTGGGAGACAGGGGAGCCCCTACGAGCAGTACTTC,CASSTSAFGRQGSPYEQYF
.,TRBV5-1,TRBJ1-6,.,TGCGCCAGCAGCTTGGGACGGGGGAATTCACCCCTCCACTTT,CASSLGRGNSPLHF
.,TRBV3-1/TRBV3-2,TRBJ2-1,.,TGTGCCAGCAGCCAAAGCGGTGCTTTCGATGAGCAGTTCTTC,CASSQSGAFDEQFF
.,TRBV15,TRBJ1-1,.,TGTGCCACCAGCAGAGGGAATACTGAAGCTTTCTTT,CATSRGNTEAFF
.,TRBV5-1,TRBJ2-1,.,TGCGCCAGCGCCCTCCCAGTATCGGTGGGGGCCTCCTACAATGAGCAGTTCTTC,CASALPVSVGASYNEQFF
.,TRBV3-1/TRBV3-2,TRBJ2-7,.,TGTGCCAGCAGCCAAGCCTACCTCTGGATTACTACGGAGCAGTACTTC,CASSQAYLWITTEQYF
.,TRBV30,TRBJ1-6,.,TGTGCCTGGAGTAAGGGTCCTAATTCACCCCTCCACTTT,CAWSKGPNSPLHF
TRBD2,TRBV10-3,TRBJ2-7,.,TGTGCCATCAGTGAGTCCGGGGGGGACTACGAGCAGTACTTC,CAISESGGDYEQYF
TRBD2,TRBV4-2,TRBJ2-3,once,TGTGCCAGCAGCTCAGCTAGTAGCGGGAGTTCAGATACGCAGTATTTT,CASSSASSGSSDTQYF
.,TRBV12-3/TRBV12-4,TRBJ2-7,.,TGTGCCAGCAGTCAGCCGTGGATAGGGGAGCAGTACTTC,CASSQPWIGEQYF
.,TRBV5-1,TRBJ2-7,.,TGCGCCAGCAGCTTGTATAGCCCGGACAGATCCTACGAGCAGTACTTC,CASSLYSPDRSYEQYF
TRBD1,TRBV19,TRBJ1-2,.,TGTGCCAGTAGTCCTCAGGGGGTTCTCCTCTATGGCTACACCTTC,CASSPQGVLLYGYTF
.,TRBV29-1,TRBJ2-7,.,TGCAGCGTTGGGAATGAAGGCGAGCAGTACTTC,CSVGNEGEQYF
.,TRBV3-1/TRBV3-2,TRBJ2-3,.,TGTGCCAGCAGCCCCCGGGACACAGATACGCAGTATTTT,CASSPRDTDTQYF
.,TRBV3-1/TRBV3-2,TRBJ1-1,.,TGTGCCAGCAGCCCTTGGTTAGGGGAGGTTGAGAACACTGAAGCTTTCTTT,CASSPWLGEVENTEAFF
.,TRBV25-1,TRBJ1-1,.,TGTGCCAGCAGTGATAGGGGCGGGTACACTGAAGCTTTCTTT,CASSDRGGYTEAFF
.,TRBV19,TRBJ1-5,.,TGTGCCAGTACATCGGGGACGGTGGCATGGCCCCAGCATTTT,CASTSGTVAWPQHF
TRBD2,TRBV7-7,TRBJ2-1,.,TGTGCTAGCAGCCAAGGACTAGCGGGGGGCCCAGGCAATGAGCAGTTCTTC,CASSQGLAGGPGNEQFF
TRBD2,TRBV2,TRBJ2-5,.,TGTGCCAGCAAGACCGACCCGGGACTAGCCGCGGAGGCCCAGTACTTC,CASKTDPGLAAEAQYF
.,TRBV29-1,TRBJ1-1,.,TGCAGCGTTGTACGGGGGTTCAACACTGAAGCTTTCTTT,CSVVRGFNTEAFF
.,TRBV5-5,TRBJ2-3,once,TGTGCCAGCAGCTCGGGGACTGAGCATCATACGCAGTATTTT,CASSSGTEHHTQYF
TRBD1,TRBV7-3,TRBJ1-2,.,TGTGCCAGCAGCCAAACAGGGGGCCCGGAATATGGGGGCTACACCTTC,CASSQTGGPEYGGYTF
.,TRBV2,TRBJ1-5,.,TGTGCCAGCCGCAGGGAAGGCAATCAGCCCCAGCATTTT,CASRREGNQPQHF
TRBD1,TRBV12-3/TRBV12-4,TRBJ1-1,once,TGTGCCAGCAGACGGACAGGGGCTGGTGAAGCTTTCTTT,CASRRTGAGEAFF
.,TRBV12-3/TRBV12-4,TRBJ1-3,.,TGTGCCAGCAGTTTGCTCATTGGAAACACCATATATTTT,CASSLLIGNTIYF
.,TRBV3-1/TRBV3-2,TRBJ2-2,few,TGTGCCAGCAGCCAAGACTCCGGGACCGGGGAGCTGTTTTTT,CASSQDSGTGELFF
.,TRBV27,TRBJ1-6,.,TGTGCCAGCAGCCCGCGTCGGGCAGCTAATTCACCCCTCCACTTT,CASSPRRAANSPLHF
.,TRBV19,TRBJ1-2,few,TGTGCCAGTAGTATTTTTCCCCCGGGAGGCTATGGCTACACCTTC,CASSIFPPGGYGYTF
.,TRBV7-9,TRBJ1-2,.,TGTGCCAGCAGCTTAGAGGAAGGGGCTAACTATGGCTACACCTTC,CASSLEEGANYGYTF